Below are 6 T cell receptor beta chains sequenced from a single sample in a study of blood T cell repertoires in COVID-19. Only in-frame clones appear in the TCRdb table, and some are missing; sequencing was by immunoSEQ multiplex PCR. In the table there are roughly 55,000 clones, 85% to 90% of which are singletons. Input material: peripheral blood. The receptors were sampled from a man between 65 and 85 years old with active COVID-19.

The chain carries TRBV24-1 and TRBJ2-5, with 13 bases that match TRBD2. This CDR3 region has 16 residues. Germline V gene data show CDR1 as KGHDR and CDR2 as SFDVKD. Losses at the gene ends were 3 bases for V and 4 bases for J; bases not matched to a gene: 4. This CDR3 is CATSDRLAGGLETQYF. In nucleotides, the CDR3 is TGTGCCACCAGTGATCGACTAGCGGGGGGACTAGAGACCCAGTACTTC.

The sample holds a few counts of this clone. The rearrangement uses TRBV7-2 and TRBJ2-5, with 8 positions matching TRBD1. Per germline, CDR1 SGHTA and CDR2 FQGNSA. With 1 base clipped from V and 1 base from J, the junction kept 2 bases outside the gene matches. The length of the CDR3 is 15 residues. CDR3 nucleotide sequence: TGTGCCAGCAGCTTAGTGGACAGGGCCCAAGAGACCCAGTACTTC. Residues: CASSLVDRAQETQYF.

The chain has TRBV3-1 (or the pseudogene TRBV3-2) and TRBJ2-7; D is perhaps TRBD1 (6 bases). The CDR3 is made up of 17 amino acids. Germline CDR1 and CDR2: LGHDT and YNNKEL (reference sequence). Between the trimmed V and J ends, which lost 0 bases and 2 bases, there was a span of 17 bases. CDR3 nucleotide sequence: TGTGCCAGCAGCCAAGAGGGGGCAGGTCCCTCAACCTACGAGCAGTACTTC. Protein: CASSQEGAGPSTYEQYF.

The rearrangement joins TRBV5-1 to TRBJ2-1; D is possibly TRBD2 (6 bases). Germline loops: CDR1 SGHRS, CDR2 YFSETQ. CDR3 length: 13 amino acids. Trimming pared 3 bases from V and 6 bases from J, leaving 10 bases between. DNA for the CDR3: TGCGCCAGCAGCTACGGGACTCCCAATGAGCAGTTCTTC. Residues: CASSYGTPNEQFF.

The V gene is TRBV28, the J gene TRBJ2-1; 13 bases line up with TRBD2. There are 15 residues in the CDR3. Unmatched junction bases numbered 5, after V lost 6 bases and J lost 6 bases. Germline loops: CDR1 MDHEN, CDR2 SYDVKM. Written as DNA, the CDR3 is TGTGCCAGCAGCCTACTAGCGGGGGGGGTCAATGAGCAGTTCTTC. Protein sequence: CASSLLAGGVNEQFF. Full variable domain (missing parts from reference TRBV28 and TRBJ2-1): DVKVTQSSRYLVKRTGEKVFLECVQDMDHENMFWYRQDPGLGLRLIYFSYDVKMKEKGDIPEGYSVSREKKERFSLILESASTNQTSMYLCASSLLAGGVNEQFFGPGTRLTVL.

The V call is TRBV7-9, the J call TRBJ2-3; 7 bases line up with TRBD2. This CDR3 contains 15 residues. The ends lost 7 bases at V and 0 bases at J; junction bases unmatched: 7. The germline V gene encodes CDR1 SEHNR and CDR2 FQNEAQ (reference sequence). The CDR3 DNA sequence: TGTGCCAGCACCCTTAGGGGAGGGAGCACAGATACGCAGTATTTT. It yields the protein CASTLRGGSTDTQYF.